This paragraph covers one T cell receptor beta chain sequence. What it recognizes is unknown. The data were taken from a study of vaccination effects on CD4 cells after COVID-19. The authors isolated CD4+ T cells after roughly 10 days of culture. Sequenced by immunoSEQ multiplex PCR; TCRdb stores in-frame clones only, minus some. The sample has approximately 47,000 clones, about 75% seen once. The TCR originated in a human donor who had a prior SARS-CoV-2 infection. Sample: CD4+ T cells from PBMCs cultured without peptide, taken before COVID-19 vaccination.

The CDR3 loop reads CATAKGATSYNEQFF. The DNA of the CDR3 is TGTGCCACTGCGAAGGGGGCTACCTCCTACAATGAGCAGTTCTTC. The chain joins TRBV24-1 to TRBJ2-1, with 7 bases that match TRBD1. The CDR3 loop spans 15 amino acids. Germline trimming cut 10 bases from V and 0 bases from J; bases unmatched to any gene: 8. Germline V CDR1 and CDR2: KGHDR, SFDVKD.